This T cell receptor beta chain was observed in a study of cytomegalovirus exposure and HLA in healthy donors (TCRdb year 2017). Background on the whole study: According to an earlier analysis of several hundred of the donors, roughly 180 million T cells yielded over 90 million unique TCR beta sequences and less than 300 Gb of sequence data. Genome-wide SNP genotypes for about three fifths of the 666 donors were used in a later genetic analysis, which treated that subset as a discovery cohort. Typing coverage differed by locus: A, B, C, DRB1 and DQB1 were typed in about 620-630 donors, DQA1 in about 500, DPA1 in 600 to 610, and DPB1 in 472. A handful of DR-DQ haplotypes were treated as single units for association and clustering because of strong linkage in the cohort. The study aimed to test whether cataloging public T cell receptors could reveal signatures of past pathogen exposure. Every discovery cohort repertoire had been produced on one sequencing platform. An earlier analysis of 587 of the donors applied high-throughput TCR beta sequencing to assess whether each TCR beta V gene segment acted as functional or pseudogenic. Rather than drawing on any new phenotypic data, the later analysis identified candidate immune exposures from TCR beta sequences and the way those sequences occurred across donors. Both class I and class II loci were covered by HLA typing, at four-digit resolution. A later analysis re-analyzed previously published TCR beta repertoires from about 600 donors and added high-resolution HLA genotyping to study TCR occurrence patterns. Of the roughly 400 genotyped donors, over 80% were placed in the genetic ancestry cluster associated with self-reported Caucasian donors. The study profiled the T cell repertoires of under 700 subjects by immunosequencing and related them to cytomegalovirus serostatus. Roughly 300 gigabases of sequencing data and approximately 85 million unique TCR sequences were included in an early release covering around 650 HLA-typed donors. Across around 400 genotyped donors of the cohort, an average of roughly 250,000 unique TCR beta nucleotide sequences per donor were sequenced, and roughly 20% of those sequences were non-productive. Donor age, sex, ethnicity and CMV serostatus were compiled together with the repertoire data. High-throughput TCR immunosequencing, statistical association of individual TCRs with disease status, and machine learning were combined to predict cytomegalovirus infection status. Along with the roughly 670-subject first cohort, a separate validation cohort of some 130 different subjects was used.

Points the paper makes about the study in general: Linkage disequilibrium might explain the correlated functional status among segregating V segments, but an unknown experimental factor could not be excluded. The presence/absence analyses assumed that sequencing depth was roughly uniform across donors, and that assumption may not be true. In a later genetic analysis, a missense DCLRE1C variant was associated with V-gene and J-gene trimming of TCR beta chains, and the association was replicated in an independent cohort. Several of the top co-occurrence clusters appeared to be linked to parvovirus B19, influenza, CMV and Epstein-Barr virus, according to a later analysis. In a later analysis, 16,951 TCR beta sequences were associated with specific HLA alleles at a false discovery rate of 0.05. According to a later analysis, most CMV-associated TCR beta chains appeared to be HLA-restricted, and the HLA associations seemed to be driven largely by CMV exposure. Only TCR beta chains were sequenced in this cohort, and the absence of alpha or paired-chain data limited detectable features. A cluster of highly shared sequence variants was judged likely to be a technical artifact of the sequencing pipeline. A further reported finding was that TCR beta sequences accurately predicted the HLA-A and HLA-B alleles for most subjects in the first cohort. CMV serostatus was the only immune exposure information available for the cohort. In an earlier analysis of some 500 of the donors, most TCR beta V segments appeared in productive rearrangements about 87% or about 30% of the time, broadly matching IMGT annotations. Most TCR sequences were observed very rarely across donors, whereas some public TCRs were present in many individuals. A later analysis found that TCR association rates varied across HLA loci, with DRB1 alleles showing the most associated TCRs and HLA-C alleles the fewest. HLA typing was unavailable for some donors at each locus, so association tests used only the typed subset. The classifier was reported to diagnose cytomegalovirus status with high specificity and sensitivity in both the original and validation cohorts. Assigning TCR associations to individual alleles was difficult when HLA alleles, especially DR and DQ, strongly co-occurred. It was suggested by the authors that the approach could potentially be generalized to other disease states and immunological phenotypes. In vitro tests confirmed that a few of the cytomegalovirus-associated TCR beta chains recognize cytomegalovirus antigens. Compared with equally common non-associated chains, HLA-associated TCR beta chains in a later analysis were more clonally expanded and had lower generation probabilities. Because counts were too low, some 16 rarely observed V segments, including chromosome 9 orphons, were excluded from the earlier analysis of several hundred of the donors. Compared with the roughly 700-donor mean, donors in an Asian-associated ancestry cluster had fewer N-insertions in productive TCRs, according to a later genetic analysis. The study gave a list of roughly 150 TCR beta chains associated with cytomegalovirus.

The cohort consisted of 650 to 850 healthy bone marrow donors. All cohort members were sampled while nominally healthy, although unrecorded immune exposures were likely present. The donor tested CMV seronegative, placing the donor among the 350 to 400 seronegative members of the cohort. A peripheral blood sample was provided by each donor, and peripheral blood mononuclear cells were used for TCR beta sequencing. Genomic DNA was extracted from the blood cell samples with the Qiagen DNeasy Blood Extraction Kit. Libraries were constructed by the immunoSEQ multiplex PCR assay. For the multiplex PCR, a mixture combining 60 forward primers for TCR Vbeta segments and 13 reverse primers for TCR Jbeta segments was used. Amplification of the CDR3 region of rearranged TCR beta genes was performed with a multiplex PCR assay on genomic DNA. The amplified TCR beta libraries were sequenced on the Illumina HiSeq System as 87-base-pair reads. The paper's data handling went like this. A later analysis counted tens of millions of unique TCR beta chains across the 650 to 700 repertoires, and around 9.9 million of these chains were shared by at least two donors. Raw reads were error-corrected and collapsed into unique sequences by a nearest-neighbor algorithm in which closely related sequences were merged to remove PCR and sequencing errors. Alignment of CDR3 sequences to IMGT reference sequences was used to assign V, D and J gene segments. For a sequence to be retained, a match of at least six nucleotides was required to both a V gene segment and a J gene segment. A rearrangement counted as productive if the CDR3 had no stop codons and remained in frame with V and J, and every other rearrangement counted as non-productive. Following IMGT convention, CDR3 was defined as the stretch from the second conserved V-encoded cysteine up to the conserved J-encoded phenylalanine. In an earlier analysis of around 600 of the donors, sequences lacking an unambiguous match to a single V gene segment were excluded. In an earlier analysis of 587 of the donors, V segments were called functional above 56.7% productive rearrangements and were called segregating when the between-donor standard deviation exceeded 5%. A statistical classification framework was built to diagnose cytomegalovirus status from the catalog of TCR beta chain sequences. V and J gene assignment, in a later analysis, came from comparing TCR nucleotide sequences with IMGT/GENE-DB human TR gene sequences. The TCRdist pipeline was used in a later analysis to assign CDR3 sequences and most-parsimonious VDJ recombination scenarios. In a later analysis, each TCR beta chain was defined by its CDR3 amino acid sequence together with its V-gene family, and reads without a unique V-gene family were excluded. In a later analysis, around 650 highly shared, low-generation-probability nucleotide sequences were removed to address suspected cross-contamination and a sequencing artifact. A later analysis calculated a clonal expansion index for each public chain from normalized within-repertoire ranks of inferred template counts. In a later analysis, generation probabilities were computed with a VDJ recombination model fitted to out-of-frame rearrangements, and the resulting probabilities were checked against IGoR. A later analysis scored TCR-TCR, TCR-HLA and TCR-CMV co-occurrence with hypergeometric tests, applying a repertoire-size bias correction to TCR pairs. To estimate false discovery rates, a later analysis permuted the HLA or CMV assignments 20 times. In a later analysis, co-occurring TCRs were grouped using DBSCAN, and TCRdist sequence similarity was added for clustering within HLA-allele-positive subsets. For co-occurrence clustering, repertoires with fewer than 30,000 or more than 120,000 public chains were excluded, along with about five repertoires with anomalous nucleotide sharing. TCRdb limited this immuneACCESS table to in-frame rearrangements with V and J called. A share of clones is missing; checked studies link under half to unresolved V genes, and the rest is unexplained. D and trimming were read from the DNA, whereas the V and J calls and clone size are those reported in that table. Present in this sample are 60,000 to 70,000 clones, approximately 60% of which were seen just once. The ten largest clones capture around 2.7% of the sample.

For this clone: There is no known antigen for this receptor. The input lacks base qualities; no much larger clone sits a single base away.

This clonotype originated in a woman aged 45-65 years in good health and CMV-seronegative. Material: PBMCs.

Here is the DNA: TGTGCCTGGAGTGGGGGGTGGGGCGGGGGTAGGAGCGTTGAGCAGTTCTTC. Translated, it gives CAWSGGWGGGRSVEQFF. The chain is encoded by TRBV30 joined to TRBJ2-1; 7 junctional bases match TRBD2. Taken from the germline V gene (reference sequence), the CDR1 and CDR2 loops are GTSNPN and SVGIG. Germline trimming: 1 base from V, 9 bases from J; junction bases outside gene matches: 18. The CDR3 spans 17 residues, from the cysteine through the phenylalanine. The DNA shown is the 51-base CDR3, in frame from base 1.